A single sample gave rise to the 24 T cell receptor beta chains below, sequenced in a study of T cells in tuberculosis. Here immunoSEQ multiplex PCR was the method, and the copy in TCRdb shows in-frame clones only, minus some. Among about 35,000 clones listed, 80% to 95% were seen once. Sequencing was done on a sample of PBMCs. All receptors derive from a donor aged 10 to 29 with latent tuberculosis or without tuberculosis infection. Some clones in this sample may be carry-over from other donors' samples.

The rearrangement links TRBV9 to TRBJ1-2; TRBD1 matches at 10 bases. Germline loops: CDR1 SGDLS, CDR2 YYNGEE. V lost 4 bases to trimming and J lost 1 base; unmatched junction nucleotides: 10. The CDR3 totals 17 residues. The CDR3 region is CASSITGQGNFNYGYTF. DNA for the CDR3: TGTGCCAGCAGCATAACGGGACAGGGGAATTTTAACTATGGCTACACCTTC. Supplemented by reference TRBV9 and TRBJ1-2, the full variable domain reads DSGVTQTPKHLITATGQRVTLRCSPRSGDLSVYWYQQSLDQGLQFLIQYYNGEERAKGNILERFSAQQFPDLHSELNLSSLELGDSALYFCASSITGQGNFNYGYTFGSGTRLTVV.

The V and J genes are TRBV19 and TRBJ2-2; D might be TRBD1 (6 bases). V was clipped by 6 bases and J by 5 bases, with 43 bases between them. The CDR3 contains 24 residues. Germline V gene sequence: CDR1 LNHDA, CDR2 SQIVND (reference sequence). CDR3 DNA: TGTGCCAGTAGCATTCCTCCCCCGGTGACGGTCCCTACCAGAACAGGGTTCACAACCGGGGAGCTGTTTTTT. Translating it yields CASSIPPPVTVPTRTGFTTGELFF.

V gene TRBV2 combines with J gene TRBJ2-1; perhaps TRBD1 as D (6 bases). V was pared by 6 bases and J by 4 bases, with 19 bases between. Per the germline V gene, CDR1 is SNHLY and CDR2 is FYNNEI. This CDR3 is built from 16 residues. As DNA, the CDR3 is TGTGCCAGCAGGAAGTTCCGGGACACCCAATACAATGAGCAGTTCTTC. It is translated as CASRKFRDTQYNEQFF.

The chain is built from TRBV4-1 and TRBJ2-7, with D hard to call. The V and J ends lost 6 bases and 2 bases respectively, with 17 bases between them. CDR1 and CDR2 (germline): MGHRA, YSYEKL. CDR3 length: 15 amino acids. This chain's CDR3 is CASSIPGDNTYEQYF. The DNA for the CDR3 is TGCGCCAGCAGTATCCCGGGTGATAACACCTACGAGCAGTACTTC.

This chain joins TRBV6-1 and TRBJ1-2, with D unclear. This CDR3 has 15 residues. Deletions cut 4 bases from V and 6 bases from J, with 18 bases between. The germline gives CDR1 MNHNS, CDR2 SASEGT. CDR3 amino acids: CASSVGRASSNGYTF. CDR3 DNA sequence: TGTGCCAGCAGTGTAGGGCGGGCGTCCTCGAATGGCTACACCTTC.

V gene TRBV6-6 combines with J gene TRBJ2-7; 10 nucleotides line up with TRBD2. After removal of 5 bases from V and 1 base from J, the junction contained 8 bases not matched to a gene. The CDR3 contains 16 residues. Germline CDR1 MNHNY, CDR2 SVGAGI (reference sequence). CDR3 sequence (DNA): TGTGCCAGCAGTACCCTCCCTAGCGGGAGATCCTACGAGCAGTACTTC. Amino acids: CASSTLPSGRSYEQYF.

The V gene is TRBV7-9, the J gene TRBJ1-2; 10 bases are shared with TRBD1. The germline V gene encodes CDR1 SEHNR and CDR2 FQNEAQ (reference sequence). The CDR3 totals 14 residues. Unmatched junction bases numbered 9, after V lost 6 bases and J lost 8 bases. The CDR3 sequence is CASSLGQGERGYTF. The CDR3 coding sequence is TGTGCCAGCAGTCTAGGACAGGGGGAAAGAGGCTACACCTTC.

The chain recombines TRBV2 with TRBJ1-6, with a tentative D call TRBD1 (6 bases). CDR3 length: 15 residues. Germline CDR1 SNHLY, CDR2 FYNNEI. V shed 5 bases and J shed 12 bases, with 20 bases lying between them. The CDR3 region is CASSLRQAAMGPLHF. CDR3 nucleotides: TGTGCCAGCAGTTTAAGACAGGCGGCAATGGGACCCCTCCACTTT.

This clone has a handful of counts. The V gene is TRBV19, the J gene TRBJ1-5, with 9 bases fitting TRBD1. Germline V gene data show CDR1 as LNHDA and CDR2 as SQIVND (reference sequence). Trimming removed 5 bases from V and 2 bases from J; junction bases left unmatched: 7. This CDR3 is 16 amino acids long. Here the CDR3 DNA reads TGTGCCAGTAGTGCCTCCTACAGGGGGCGCAATCAGCCCCAGCATTTT. This encodes CASSASYRGRNQPQHF.

V usage is TRBV12-5 and J usage is TRBJ2-1; TRBD1 might be the D (6 bases). Trimming removed 4 bases from V and 10 bases from J, with 14 bases in between. The CDR3 consists of 13 residues. Germline V gene data show CDR1 as LGHNT and CDR2 as FRNRAP. CDR3 loop: CASGSLGATEQFF. CDR3 DNA: TGTGCTAGTGGTTCCCTGGGGGCAACCGAGCAGTTCTTC.

The chain combines TRBV9 with TRBJ2-7; 8 nucleotides align to TRBD2. The V gene end was trimmed by 0 bases and the J gene end by 4 bases; junction bases not matched to a gene: 9. Germline assignment: CDR1 SGDLS and CDR2 YYNGEE. This CDR3 contains 16 residues. Written as DNA, the CDR3 is TGTGCCAGCAGCGTAGGAGATAGCGGGATCGTTTACGAGCAGTACTTC. Its translation: CASSVGDSGIVYEQYF.

The V gene is TRBV28, the J gene TRBJ1-1; 7 bases are shared with TRBD1. The CDR3 spans 15 residues. Per germline, CDR1 MDHEN and CDR2 SYDVKM. V lost 5 bases to trimming and J lost 3 bases; unmatched junction nucleotides: 9. The DNA of the CDR3 is TGTGCCAGCAGTGTAGGCCCGACAGGGTACACTGAAGCTTTCTTT. Its protein is CASSVGPTGYTEAFF.

The chain combines TRBV2 with TRBJ1-4, with D maybe TRBD1 (6 bases). The CDR3 extends over 16 amino acids. V was shortened by 8 bases and J by 1 base, with 17 bases between the two germline ends. Germline assignment: CDR1 SNHLY and CDR2 FYNNEI. The CDR3 sequence: CASLFSLGGTNEKLFF. The DNA for the CDR3 is TGTGCCAGCTTATTCTCGTTAGGGGGAACTAATGAAAAACTGTTTTTT.

The chain carries TRBV23-1 and TRBJ1-2, with 7 nucleotides matching TRBD1. TRBV23-1 is known as an ORF, though its function is uncertain. The length of the CDR3 is 16 residues. The J segment lost 0 bases and the V segment lost 3 bases, leaving 7 bases of the junction unmatched. Here the CDR3 reads CASSHPPGQPNYGYTF. The CDR3 nucleotides are TGCGCCAGCAGTCACCCACCGGGACAGCCTAACTATGGCTACACCTTC.

The chain has TRBV28 and TRBJ1-2, with 7 bases that match TRBD1. Germline CDR1 and CDR2: MDHEN and SYDVKM. The CDR3 has 15 amino acids. V gave up 1 base and J gave up 4 bases; unmatched junction bases: 6. Here the CDR3 reads CASSLLGGQLYGYTF. As DNA, the CDR3 is TGTGCCAGCAGTTTATTGGGGGGACAGCTCTATGGCTACACCTTC.

The chain carries TRBV10-3 and TRBJ1-2; a possible D gene is TRBD1 (6 bases). The germline V gene has CDR1 ENHRY and CDR2 SYGVKD. The CDR3 is made up of 15 amino acids. Trimming took off 10 bases at V and 4 bases at J, with 22 bases between the two ends. The CDR3 spells CATLLQGSGAYGYTF. The CDR3 DNA reads as TGTGCCACCCTGCTACAGGGATCTGGCGCCTATGGCTACACCTTC.

In DNA, the CDR3 is TGTGCCAGCAGCCCCCTCCGGGACAGGGCGTTTAATGAAAAACTGTTTTTT. As protein: CASSPLRDRAFNEKLFF. This chain joins TRBV7-9 and TRBJ1-4, with 9 positions matching TRBD1. Unmatched junction bases numbered 11, after V lost 5 bases and J lost 4 bases. The CDR3 contains 17 residues. Germline-derived CDR1 and CDR2 are SEHNR and FQNEAQ (reference sequence).

The chain is built from TRBV5-1 and TRBJ2-7; TRBD1 might be the D (5 bases). The V end was cut by 2 bases, the J end by 0 bases, with 9 bases between. The CDR3 consists of 14 residues. Per germline, CDR1 SGHRS and CDR2 YFSETQ. The CDR3 is CASSFGAASYEQYF. CDR3 sequence (DNA): TGCGCCAGCAGCTTTGGGGCGGCCTCCTACGAGCAGTACTTC.

The V call is TRBV6-1, the J call TRBJ1-1; weak D call: TRBD1 (6 bases). V was trimmed by 1 base and J by 7 bases, leaving 13 bases between them. Germline assignment: CDR1 MNHNS and CDR2 SASEGT. CDR3 length equals 14 residues. The CDR3 loop reads CASSEGGGGSEAFF. The CDR3 region has the DNA TGTGCCAGCAGTGAAGGAGGGGGGGGAAGTGAAGCTTTCTTT.

This clone was seen a single time. The rearrangement uses TRBV2 and TRBJ1-5; 8 bases fit TRBD1. The germline V gene has CDR1 SNHLY and CDR2 FYNNEI. The CDR3 extends over 16 amino acids. The ends lost 5 bases at V and 0 bases at J; junction bases unmatched: 6. The CDR3 protein is CASSPGTGFSNQPQHF. CDR3 nucleotide sequence: TGTGCCAGCAGTCCCGGGACAGGTTTTAGCAATCAGCCCCAGCATTTT.

The rearrangement joins TRBV5-1 to TRBJ2-2; 8 positions match TRBD1. The germline V gene encodes CDR1 SGHRS and CDR2 YFSETQ. V trimming: 3 bases; J trimming: 6 bases; junction bases outside the gene matches: 7. The CDR3 has 15 amino acids. CDR3 residues: CASSSLGTGPGELFF. DNA of the CDR3: TGCGCCAGCAGCTCACTAGGGACAGGCCCCGGGGAGCTGTTTTTT. Full variable domain (outside the CDR3, taken from reference TRBV5-1 and TRBJ2-2): KAGVTQTPRYLIKTRGQQVTLSCSPISGHRSVSWYQQTPGQGLQFLFEYFSETQRNKGNFPGRFSGRQFSNSRSEMNVSTLELGDSALYLCASSSLGTGPGELFFGEGSRLTVL.

The chain is built from TRBV7-9 and TRBJ2-3; 11 bases are shared with TRBD2. Germline lookup yields CDR1 SEHNR and CDR2 FQNEAQ (reference sequence). The CDR3 has 16 residues. Trimming removed 4 bases from V and 2 bases from J; junction bases left unmatched: 5. CDR3: CASSSGTSGYTDTQYF. The CDR3 DNA is TGTGCCAGCAGCTCCGGGACTAGCGGCTACACAGATACGCAGTATTTT.

The chain employs TRBV7-9 and TRBJ1-1, with D tentatively TRBD1 (6 bases). Germline V gene data show CDR1 as SEHNR and CDR2 as FQNEAQ (reference sequence). Trimming removed 5 bases at V and 5 bases at J, with 15 bases between. The CDR3 is 14 residues long. The CDR3: CASSHPEGGTEAFF. The CDR3 DNA reads as TGTGCCAGCAGCCACCCAGAGGGGGGGACTGAAGCTTTCTTT.

V gene TRBV10-3 combines with J gene TRBJ1-5; D perhaps matches TRBD1 (6 bases). The CDR3 is 13 residues long. The germline V and J ends were trimmed by 6 bases and 7 bases, with 13 bases remaining between them. The V gene's germline CDR1 is ENHRY and CDR2 SYGVKD. In nucleotides, the CDR3 is TGTGCCATCAGGGGGGCAGGGGACCAGCCCCAGCATTTT. Translated: CAIRGAGDQPQHF.